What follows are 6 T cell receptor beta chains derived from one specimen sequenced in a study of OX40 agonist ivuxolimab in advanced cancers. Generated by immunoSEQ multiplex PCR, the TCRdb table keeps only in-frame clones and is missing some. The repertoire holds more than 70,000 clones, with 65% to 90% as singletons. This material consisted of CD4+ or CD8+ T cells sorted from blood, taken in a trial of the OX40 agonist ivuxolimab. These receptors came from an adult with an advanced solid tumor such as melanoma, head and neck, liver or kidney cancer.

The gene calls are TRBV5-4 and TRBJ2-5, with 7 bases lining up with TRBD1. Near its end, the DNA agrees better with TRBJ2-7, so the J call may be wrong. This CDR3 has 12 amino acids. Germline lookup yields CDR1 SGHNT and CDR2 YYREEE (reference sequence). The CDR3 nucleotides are TGTGCCAGCAGCTCGGGACAGTTCGAGCAGTACTTC. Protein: CASSSGQFEQYF.

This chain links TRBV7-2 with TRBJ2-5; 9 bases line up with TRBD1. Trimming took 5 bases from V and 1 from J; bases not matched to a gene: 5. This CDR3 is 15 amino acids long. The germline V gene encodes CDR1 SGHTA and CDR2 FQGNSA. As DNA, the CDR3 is TGTGCCAGCAGCAAACAGGGGGCATTCCAAGAGACCCAGTACTTC. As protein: CASSKQGAFQETQYF.

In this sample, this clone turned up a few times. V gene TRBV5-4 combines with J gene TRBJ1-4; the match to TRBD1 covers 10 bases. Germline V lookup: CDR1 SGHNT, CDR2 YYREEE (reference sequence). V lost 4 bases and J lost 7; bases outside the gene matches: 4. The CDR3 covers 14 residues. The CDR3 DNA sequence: TGTGCCAGCAGCGCTCGGGACAGGGGTGAAAAACTGTTTTTT. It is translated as CASSARDRGEKLFF.

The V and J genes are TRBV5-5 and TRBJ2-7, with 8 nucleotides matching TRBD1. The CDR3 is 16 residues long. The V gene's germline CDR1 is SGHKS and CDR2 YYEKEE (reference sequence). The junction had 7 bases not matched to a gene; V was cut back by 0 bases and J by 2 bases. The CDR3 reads CASSLAPGQEAYEQYF. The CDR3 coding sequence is TGTGCCAGCAGCTTGGCCCCGGGACAGGAGGCCTACGAGCAGTACTTC.

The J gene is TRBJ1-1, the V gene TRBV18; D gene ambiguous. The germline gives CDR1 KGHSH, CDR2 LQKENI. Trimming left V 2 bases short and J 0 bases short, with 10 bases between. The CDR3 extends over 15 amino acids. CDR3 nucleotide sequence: TGTGCCAGCTCACCAAGATCAGATATGAACACTGAAGCTTTCTTT. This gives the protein CASSPRSDMNTEAFF.

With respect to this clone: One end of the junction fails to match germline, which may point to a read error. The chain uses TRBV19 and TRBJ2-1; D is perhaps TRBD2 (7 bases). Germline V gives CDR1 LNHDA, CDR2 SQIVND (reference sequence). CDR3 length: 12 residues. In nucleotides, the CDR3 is TGTGCCAGTACCCCGAGGGGGGGTCGGTTGGTCTTC. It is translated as CASTPRGGRLVF.